A selection of T cell receptor beta chains follows, all from one sample in a study of T cell responses to AZD1222 COVID-19 vaccine. Assay used: immunoSEQ multiplex PCR; TCRdb lists only in-frame clones, some missing. The sample has roughly 140,000 clones, over 80% seen once. Sequenced material: peripheral blood, taken 28 days after the second AZD1222 dose. These receptors originate from an adult who received the AZD1222 COVID-19 vaccine. Each CDR3 is given with its conserved first and last residue. Some rows mark clone size as missing; the rest say once, few, many or name a class of expanded clone.

V	J	size	CDR3
TRBV11-2	TRBJ1-5	.	CASSQDRDIGQPQHF
TRBV7-2	TRBJ2-3	.	CASRPSTDTQYF
TRBV27	TRBJ1-5	.	CASSVTAHSNQPQHF
TRBV4-1	TRBJ1-3	.	CASSQPTGPRGNTIYF
TRBV5-1	TRBJ1-1	.	CASSNTGSTEAFF
TRBV10-3	TRBJ2-7	.	CAISSLGEHGDEQYF
TRBV27	TRBJ2-3	.	CASSLSHLTDTQYF
TRBV28	TRBJ2-7	.	CASSPAVTSYEQYF
TRBV6-2/TRBV6-3	TRBJ2-4	.	CASSHGTSGTKLAKNIQYF
TRBV5-6	TRBJ2-3	.	CASSLVAGTTDTQYF
TRBV5-4	TRBJ1-1	.	CASSLSGLSTPEAFF
TRBV15	TRBJ1-5	few	CATSGGYSNQPQHF
TRBV11-3	TRBJ2-3	once	CASSSPGTAGDTQYF
TRBV12-2	TRBJ2-3	once	CASRLGGGGTSTDTQYF
TRBV2	TRBJ1-5	.	CASTRVGPGRPQHF